This T cell receptor (beta chain) derives from a study of T-cell reconstitution after alpha-beta-depleted transplantation in children (dated by TCRdb to the mid-2010s). General notes on the study: Using TCR repertoire profiling, the study quantitatively followed how T-cell immune reconstitution unfolded in children after TCRalphabeta/CD19-depleted allogeneic hematopoietic cell transplantation.

To prepare the library, PCR was applied. Data came from an Illumina HiSeq 2500. Molecular barcoding was employed in the preparation of TCR libraries, with unique molecular identifiers being used to normalize TCRbeta repertoire quantification. TCRdb reprocessed the public reads (quality trimming at Q25 with fastp, clone calling with MiXCR) and kept in-frame beta chains. Rows merge per CDR3 protein into single entries with the most common DNA and genes. This sample has a few hundred thousand distinct CDR3 sequences in its table, and approximately 20% of those were observed once. The ten largest clones take up over 3.5% of the sample. In the case of this clonotype: Its specific antigen is unknown. Within one base of it there is no much larger clone, and no base qualities were kept.

The sample here was PBMCs from the stem cell graft donor, taken from the stem cell graft. The receptor's source is a human donor who donated a stem cell graft to a child with acute myeloid leukemia.

Here is the DNA: TGTGCCAGCAGCCCTGGGGGCCCAGCAAGCTCCTACAATGAGCAGTTCTTC. Translated, this is CASSPGGPASSYNEQFF. The chain couples TRBV12-3 or TRBV12-4 to TRBJ2-1; TRBD1 is a weak D gene call, 6 bases matching. A distance of 18 bases separates the germline ends of V and J, which lose 6 bases and 0 bases respectively. Counted from cysteine to phenylalanine, this CDR3 has 17 amino acids. The CDR3 DNA has 51 bases and is translated from base 1.